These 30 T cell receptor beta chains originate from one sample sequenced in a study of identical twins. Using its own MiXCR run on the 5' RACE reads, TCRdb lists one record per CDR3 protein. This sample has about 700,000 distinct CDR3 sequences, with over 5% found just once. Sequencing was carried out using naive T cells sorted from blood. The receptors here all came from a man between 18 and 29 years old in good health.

The CDR3 loop is CASSYSRREGGNEQFF. The DNA of the CDR3 is TGTGCCAGCAGTTACTCGAGGCGGGAGGGCGGCAATGAGCAGTTCTTC. The chain uses TRBV6-5 and TRBJ2-1; 9 bases match TRBD2. CDR1 is MNHEY, CDR2 SVGAGI, per germline. The CDR3 contains 16 residues. V lost 0 bases to trimming and J lost 6 bases; unmatched junction nucleotides: 6.

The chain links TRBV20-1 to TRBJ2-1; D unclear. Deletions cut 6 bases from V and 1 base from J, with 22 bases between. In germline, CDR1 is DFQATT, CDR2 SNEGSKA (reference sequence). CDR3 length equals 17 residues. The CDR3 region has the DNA TGCAGTGCCCCCGCGGTATCCATGACTCTTTCCTACAATGAGCAGTTCTTC. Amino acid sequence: CSAPAVSMTLSYNEQFF.

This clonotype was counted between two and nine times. The CDR3 DNA is TGTGCCAGAAGAGGTAGTCTCTATGGCTACACCTTC. Protein sequence: CARRGSLYGYTF. The chain links TRBV6-5 to TRBJ1-2; D uncertain. Trimming shortened V by 9 bases and J by 4 bases, and 12 bases separated the two germline ends. Looked up from germline, CDR1 is MNHEY and CDR2 is SVGAGI. CDR3 length equals 12 residues.

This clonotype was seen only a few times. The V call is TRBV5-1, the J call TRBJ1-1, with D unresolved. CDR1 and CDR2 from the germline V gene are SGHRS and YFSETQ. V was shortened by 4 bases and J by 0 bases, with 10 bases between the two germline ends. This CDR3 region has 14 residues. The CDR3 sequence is CASSPSTLNTEAFF. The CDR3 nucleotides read TGCGCCAGCAGCCCCTCAACCTTGAACACTGAAGCTTTCTTT.

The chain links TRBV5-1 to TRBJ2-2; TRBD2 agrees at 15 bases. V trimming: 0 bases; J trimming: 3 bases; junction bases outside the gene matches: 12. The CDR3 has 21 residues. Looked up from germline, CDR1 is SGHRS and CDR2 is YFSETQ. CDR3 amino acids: CASSLDLTGTSGRKDTGELFF. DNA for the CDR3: TGCGCCAGCAGCTTGGACCTTACCGGGACTAGCGGGAGGAAGGACACCGGGGAGCTGTTTTTT.

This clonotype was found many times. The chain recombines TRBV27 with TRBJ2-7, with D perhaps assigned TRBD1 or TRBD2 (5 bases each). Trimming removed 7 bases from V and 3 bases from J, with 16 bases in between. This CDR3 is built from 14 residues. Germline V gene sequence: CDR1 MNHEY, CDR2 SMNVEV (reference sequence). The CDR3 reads CASKFGGPDYEQYF. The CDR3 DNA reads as TGTGCCAGCAAGTTTGGGGGACCTGACTACGAGCAGTACTTC.

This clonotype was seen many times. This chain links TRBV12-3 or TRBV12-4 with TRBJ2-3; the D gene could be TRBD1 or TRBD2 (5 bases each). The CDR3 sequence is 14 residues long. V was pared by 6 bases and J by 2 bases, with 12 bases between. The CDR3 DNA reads TGTGCCAGCAGCAACCGAGGGGTCACAGATACGCAGTATTTT. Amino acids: CASSNRGVTDTQYF.

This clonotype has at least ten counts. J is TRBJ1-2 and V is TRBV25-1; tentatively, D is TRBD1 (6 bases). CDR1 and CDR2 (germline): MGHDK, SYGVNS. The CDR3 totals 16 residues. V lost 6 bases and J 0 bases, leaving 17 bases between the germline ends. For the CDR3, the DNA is TGTGCCAGCAGCAAAAAGGGGGGGGACACTAACTATGGCTACACCTTC. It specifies CASSKKGGDTNYGYTF.

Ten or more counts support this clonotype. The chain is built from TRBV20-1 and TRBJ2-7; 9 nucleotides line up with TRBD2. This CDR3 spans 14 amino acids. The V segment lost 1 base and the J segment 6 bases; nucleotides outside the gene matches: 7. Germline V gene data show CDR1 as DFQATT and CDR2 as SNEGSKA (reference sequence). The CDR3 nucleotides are TGCAGTGCTAGAGTTGCGGGAGGGCAAGGCGAGCAGTACTTC. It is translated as CSARVAGGQGEQYF.

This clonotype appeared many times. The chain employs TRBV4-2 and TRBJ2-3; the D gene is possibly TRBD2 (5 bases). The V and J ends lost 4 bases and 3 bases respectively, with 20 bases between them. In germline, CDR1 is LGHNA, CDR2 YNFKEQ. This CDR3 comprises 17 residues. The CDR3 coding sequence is TGTGCCAGCAGCCGGATGGAGCGGAGGAGTGGTACAGATACGCAGTATTTT. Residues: CASSRMERRSGTDTQYF.

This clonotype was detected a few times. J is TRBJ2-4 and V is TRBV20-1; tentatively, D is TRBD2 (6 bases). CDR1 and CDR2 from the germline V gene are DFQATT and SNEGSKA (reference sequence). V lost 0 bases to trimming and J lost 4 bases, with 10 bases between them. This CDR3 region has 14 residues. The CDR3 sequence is CSARDPRGKNIQYF. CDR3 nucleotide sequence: TGCAGTGCTAGAGATCCTCGGGGGAAAAACATTCAGTACTTC.

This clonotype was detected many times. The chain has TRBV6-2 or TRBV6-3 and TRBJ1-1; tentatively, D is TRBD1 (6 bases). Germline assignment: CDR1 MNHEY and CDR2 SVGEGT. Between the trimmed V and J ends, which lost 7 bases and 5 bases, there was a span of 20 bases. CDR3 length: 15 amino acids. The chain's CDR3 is CASTGAGEVETEAFF. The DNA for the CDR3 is TGTGCCAGCACCGGGGCAGGGGAGGTGGAAACTGAAGCTTTCTTT.

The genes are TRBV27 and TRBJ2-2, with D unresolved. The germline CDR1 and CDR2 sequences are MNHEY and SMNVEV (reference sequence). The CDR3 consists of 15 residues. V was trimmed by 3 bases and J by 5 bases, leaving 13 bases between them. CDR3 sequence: CASSFSRKVTGELFF. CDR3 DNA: TGTGCCAGCAGTTTCTCACGGAAGGTTACCGGGGAGCTGTTTTTT.

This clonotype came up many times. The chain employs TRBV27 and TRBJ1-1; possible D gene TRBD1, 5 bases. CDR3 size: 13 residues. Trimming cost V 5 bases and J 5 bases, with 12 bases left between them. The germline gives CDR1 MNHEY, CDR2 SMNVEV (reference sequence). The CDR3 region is CASSPRQGTEAFF. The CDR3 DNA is TGTGCCAGCAGTCCGCGGCAGGGAACTGAAGCTTTCTTT.

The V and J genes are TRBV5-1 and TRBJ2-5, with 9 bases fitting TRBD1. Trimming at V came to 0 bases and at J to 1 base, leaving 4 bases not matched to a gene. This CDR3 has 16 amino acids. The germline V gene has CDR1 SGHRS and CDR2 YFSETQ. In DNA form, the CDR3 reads TGCGCCAGCAGCTTGGGGGACAGGGTTTTCCAAGAGACCCAGTACTTC. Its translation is CASSLGDRVFQETQYF.

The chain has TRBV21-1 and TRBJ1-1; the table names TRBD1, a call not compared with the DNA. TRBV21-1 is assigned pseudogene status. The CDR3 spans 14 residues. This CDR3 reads CASSKGDRVGEAFF. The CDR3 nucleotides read TGTGCCAGCAGCAAAGGGGACAGAGTCGGTGAAGCTTTCTTT.

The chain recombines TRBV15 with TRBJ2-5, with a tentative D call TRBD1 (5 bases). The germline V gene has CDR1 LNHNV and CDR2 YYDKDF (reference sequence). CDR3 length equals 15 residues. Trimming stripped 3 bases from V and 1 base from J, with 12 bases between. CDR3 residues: CATSRTRQTQETQYF. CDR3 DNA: TGTGCCACCAGCAGGACGAGACAGACCCAAGAGACCCAGTACTTC. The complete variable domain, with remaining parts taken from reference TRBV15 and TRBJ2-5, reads DAMVIQNPRYQVTQFGKPVTLSCSQTLNHNVMYWYQQKSSQAPKLLFHYYDKDFNNEADTPDNFQSRRPNTSFCFLDIRSPGLGDTAMYLCATSRTRQTQETQYFGPGTRLLVL.

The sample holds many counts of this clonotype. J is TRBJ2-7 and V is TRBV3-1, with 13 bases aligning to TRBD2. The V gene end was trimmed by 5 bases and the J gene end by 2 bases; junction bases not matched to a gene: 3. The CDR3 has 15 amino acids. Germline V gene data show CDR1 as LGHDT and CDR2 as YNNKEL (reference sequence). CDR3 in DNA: TGTGCCAGCAGCTATGGGACTAGCGGGACCTACGAGCAGTACTTC. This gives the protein CASSYGTSGTYEQYF.

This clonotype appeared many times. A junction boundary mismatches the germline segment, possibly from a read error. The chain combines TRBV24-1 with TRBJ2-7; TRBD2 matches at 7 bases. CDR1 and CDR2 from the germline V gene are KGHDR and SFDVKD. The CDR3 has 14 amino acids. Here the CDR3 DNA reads TGTGCCACCAGTGATAGCGGGAAAGCTTCGGGGCCAACCTTC. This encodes CATSDSGKASGPTF.

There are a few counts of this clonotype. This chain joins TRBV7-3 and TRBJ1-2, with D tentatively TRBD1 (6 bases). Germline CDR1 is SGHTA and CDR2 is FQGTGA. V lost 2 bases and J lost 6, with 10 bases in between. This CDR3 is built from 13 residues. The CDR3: CASSLGTNHGYTF. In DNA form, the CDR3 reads TGTGCCAGCAGCTTAGGGACAAACCATGGCTACACCTTC.

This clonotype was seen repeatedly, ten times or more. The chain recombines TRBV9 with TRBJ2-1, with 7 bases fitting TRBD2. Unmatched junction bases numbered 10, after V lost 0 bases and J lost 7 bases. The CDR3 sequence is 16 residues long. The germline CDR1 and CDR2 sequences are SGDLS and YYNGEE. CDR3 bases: TGTGCCAGCAGCGTAGCTCTAAGCGGGAAAGAGAATGAGCAGTTCTTC. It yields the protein CASSVALSGKENEQFF.

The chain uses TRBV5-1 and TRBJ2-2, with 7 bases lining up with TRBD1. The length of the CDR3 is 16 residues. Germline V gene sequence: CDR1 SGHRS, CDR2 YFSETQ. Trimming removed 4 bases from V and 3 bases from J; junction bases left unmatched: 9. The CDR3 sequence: CASSTRDSSYTGELFF. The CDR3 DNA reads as TGCGCCAGCAGCACCCGGGACAGCTCTTACACCGGGGAGCTGTTTTTT.

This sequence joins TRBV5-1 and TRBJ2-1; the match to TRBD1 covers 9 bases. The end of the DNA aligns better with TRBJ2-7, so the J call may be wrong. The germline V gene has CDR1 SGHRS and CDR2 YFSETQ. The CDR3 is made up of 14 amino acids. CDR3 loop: CASSWGQGYDEQYF. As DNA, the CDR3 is TGCGCCAGCAGCTGGGGACAGGGATACGATGAGCAGTACTTC.

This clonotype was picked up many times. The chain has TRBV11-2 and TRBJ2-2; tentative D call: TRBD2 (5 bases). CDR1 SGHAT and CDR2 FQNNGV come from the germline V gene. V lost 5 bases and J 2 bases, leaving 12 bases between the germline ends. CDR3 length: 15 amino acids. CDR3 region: CASSRTRLNTGELFF. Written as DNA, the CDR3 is TGTGCCAGCAGCCGTACTAGGTTAAACACCGGGGAGCTGTTTTTT.

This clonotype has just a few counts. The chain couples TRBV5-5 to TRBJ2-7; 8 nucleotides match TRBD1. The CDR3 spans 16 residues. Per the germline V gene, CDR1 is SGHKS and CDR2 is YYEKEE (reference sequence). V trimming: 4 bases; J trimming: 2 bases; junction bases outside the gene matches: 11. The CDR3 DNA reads TGTGCCAGCAGCGAAACACCGACAGGGGTAGCCTACGAGCAGTACTTC. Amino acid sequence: CASSETPTGVAYEQYF.

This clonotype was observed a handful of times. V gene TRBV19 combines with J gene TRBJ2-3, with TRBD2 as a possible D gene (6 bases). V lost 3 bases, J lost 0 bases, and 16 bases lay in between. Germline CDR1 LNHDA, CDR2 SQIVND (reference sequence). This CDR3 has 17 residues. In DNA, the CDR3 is TGTGCCAGTAGTATCCTAGGAGGGCCCATTAGCACAGATACGCAGTATTTT. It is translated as CASSILGGPISTDTQYF. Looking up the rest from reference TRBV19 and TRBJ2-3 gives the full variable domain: DGGITQSPKYLFRKEGQNVTLSCEQNLNHDAMYWYRQDPGQGLRLIYYSQIVNDFQKGDIAEGYSVSREKKESFPLTVTSAQKNPTAFYLCASSILGGPISTDTQYFGPGTRLTVL.

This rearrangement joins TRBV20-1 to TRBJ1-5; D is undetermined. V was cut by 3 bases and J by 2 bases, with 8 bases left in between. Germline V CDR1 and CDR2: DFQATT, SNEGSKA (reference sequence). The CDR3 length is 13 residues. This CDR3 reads CSASPVGNQPQHF. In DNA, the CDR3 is TGCAGTGCTAGTCCGGTGGGCAATCAGCCCCAGCATTTT.

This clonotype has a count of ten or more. The CDR3 region is CAISESDLSYNEQFF. CDR3 sequence (DNA): TGTGCCATCAGTGAGTCGGATCTCTCCTACAATGAGCAGTTCTTC. The rearrangement joins TRBV10-3 to TRBJ2-1, with D unclear. The ends were cut back, 0 bases at V and 0 bases at J, with 6 bases in the middle. The germline V gene encodes CDR1 ENHRY and CDR2 SYGVKD. This CDR3 spans 15 amino acids.

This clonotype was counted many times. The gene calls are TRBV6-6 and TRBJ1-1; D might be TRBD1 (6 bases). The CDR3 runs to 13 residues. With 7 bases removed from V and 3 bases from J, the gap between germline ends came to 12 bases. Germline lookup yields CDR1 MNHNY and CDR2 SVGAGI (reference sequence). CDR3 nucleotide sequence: TGTGCCAGCAAGTCAGGGGATGACACTGAAGCTTTCTTT. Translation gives CASKSGDDTEAFF.

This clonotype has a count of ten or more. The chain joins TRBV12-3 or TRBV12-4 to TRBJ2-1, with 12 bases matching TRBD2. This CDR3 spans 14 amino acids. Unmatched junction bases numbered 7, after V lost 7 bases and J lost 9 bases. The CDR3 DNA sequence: TGTGCCAGCAACCCTAGCGGGAGGGTGGGTGAGCAGTTCTTC. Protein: CASNPSGRVGEQFF.